This TCR beta chain was sequenced for a study of CXCR3-negative and CXCR3-positive naive CD8 T cells. The length of the CDR3 is 17 residues. In germline, CDR1 is SGHTS, CDR2 YDEGEE. Researchers prepared the TRB cDNA libraries using 5' RACE with UMI labels. Following a re-call of the 5' RACE reads, TCRdb has one entry per CDR3 protein and lacks DNA. This sample contains over 35,000 distinct CDR3 sequences. Findings of the study overall: CXCR3-expressing naive cells carried TRB CDR3s more hydrophobic than those of CXCR3-negative naive cells. Both naive subsets had comparably high diversity; memory CD8+ cells much lower.

On this clonotype itself: The antigen is undetermined.

The sequenced sample consisted of naive CXCR3- CD8+ T cells from blood. The subset: CD45RO-CCR7+CD27+CD95- naive CD8+ T cells lacking CXCR3 (TNR3-). The V gene is TRBV5-8, the J gene TRBJ2-7; without DNA, the TCRdb call of TRBD1 cannot be checked. The TCR was taken from a human donor in good health. Some clones in this sample may be carry-over from other donors' samples. The CDR3 spells CASSSTPGVGATYEQYF.